The next 11 T cell receptor beta chains were all read from a single sample in a study of STAT5B mutations in CD4+ large granular lymphocyte leukemia. The assay was immunoSEQ multiplex PCR, and TCRdb's table has in-frame clones only and misses some. The table records 25,000 to 35,000 clones, roughly 72% of them present only once. The material sequenced was CD4+ T cells from blood buffy coats. Every receptor here comes from a human donor in good health.

The chain links TRBV7-6 to TRBJ1-1; D unresolved. Trimming stripped 1 base from V and 1 base from J, with 4 bases between. The CDR3 extends over 13 amino acids. From germline, CDR1 is SGHVS and CDR2 FNYEAQ. CDR3 in DNA: TGTGCCAGCAGCTTAGACCCGAACACTGAAGCTTTCTTT. This sequence encodes CASSLDPNTEAFF.

The chain uses TRBV11-2 and TRBJ1-2; no clear D gene. Between the trimmed V and J ends, which lost 1 base and 5 bases, there was a span of 14 bases. Germline CDR1 is SGHAT and CDR2 is FQNNGV. The CDR3 runs to 15 residues. The CDR3 coding sequence is TGTGCCAGCAGCTTAGTGCCTTTAAATTTTTATGGCTACACCTTC. Residues: CASSLVPLNFYGYTF.

V usage is TRBV29-1 and J usage is TRBJ2-1; 7 nucleotides line up with TRBD1. In germline, CDR1 is SQVTM, CDR2 ANQGSEA. The CDR3 is 16 residues long. Unmatched junction bases numbered 13, after V lost 4 bases and J lost 4 bases. CDR3 in DNA: TGCAGCGTTGTTGGTCCTGAAGGGACAGAGTACAATGAGCAGTTCTTC. Translation: CSVVGPEGTEYNEQFF.

This clone was detected only a few times. This chain uses TRBV30 with TRBJ1-4, with TRBD1 identical over 11 bases. V gave up 6 bases and J gave up 8 bases; unmatched junction bases: 8. This CDR3 spans 14 amino acids. Germline loops: CDR1 GTSNPN, CDR2 SVGIG (reference sequence). Here the CDR3 DNA reads TGTGCCTGCGACCCCGGGACAGGGGGAGAAAAACTGTTTTTT. It specifies CACDPGTGGEKLFF. Combining the CDR3 with reference TRBV30 and TRBJ1-4 gives the whole variable domain SQTIHQWPATLVQPVGSPLSLECTVEGTSNPNLYWYRQAAGRGLQLLFYSVGIGQISSEVPQNLSASRPQDRQFILSSKKLLLSDSGFYLCACDPGTGGEKLFFGSGTQLSVL.

This clone occurred a few times. This sequence joins TRBV6-1 and TRBJ1-1; no clear D. Looked up from germline, CDR1 is MNHNS and CDR2 is SASEGT. The V end lost 6 bases, the J end lost 1 base, and 9 bases lay between the germline ends. This CDR3 has 13 amino acids. Written as DNA, the CDR3 is TGTGCCAGCAGGGTAGGTGAGAACACTGAAGCTTTCTTT. The encoded protein is CASRVGENTEAFF.

This clone was counted a few times. The J gene is TRBJ2-1, the V gene TRBV27; TRBD2 is a possible D gene (7 bases). There are 16 residues in the CDR3. Trimming took off 3 bases at V and 6 bases at J, with 18 bases between the two ends. CDR1 and CDR2 (germline): MNHEY, SMNVEV (reference sequence). In DNA form, the CDR3 reads TGTGCCAGCAGTTTTGGGGGCGGGAGAGGAGCCAATGAGCAGTTCTTC. This sequence encodes CASSFGGGRGANEQFF.

The chain joins TRBV7-6 to TRBJ1-1, with D unresolved. This CDR3 comprises 13 residues. The germline V gene has CDR1 SGHVS and CDR2 FNYEAQ. V shed 6 bases and J shed 6 bases, with 14 bases lying between them. CDR3 amino acids: CASSLGRDSEAFF. CDR3 sequence (DNA): TGTGCCAGCAGTCTAGGACGGGATTCTGAAGCTTTCTTT.

This clone was seen a few times. The gene calls are TRBV28 and TRBJ2-7, with D possibly matching TRBD2 (7 bases). Trimming removed 6 bases from V and 3 bases from J, with 15 bases in between. The germline CDR1 and CDR2 sequences are MDHEN and SYDVKM. The CDR3 totals 14 residues. The CDR3 here is CASSLRGAYYEQYF. The DNA of the CDR3 is TGTGCCAGCAGCCTACGGGGGGCTTACTACGAGCAGTACTTC.

The CDR3 here is CASSLKGQEHTEAFF. CDR3 DNA: TGCGCCAGCAGCTTGAAAGGACAAGAGCACACTGAAGCTTTCTTT. The chain links TRBV5-1 to TRBJ1-1; possibly TRBD1 for D (5 bases). V was pared by 1 base and J by 3 bases, with 13 bases between. Looked up from germline, CDR1 is SGHRS and CDR2 is YFSETQ. CDR3 length: 15 amino acids.

This clone was observed a few times. The V gene is TRBV2, the J gene TRBJ1-1; D call uncertain. V shed 7 bases and J shed 0 bases, with 3 bases lying between them. Germline V gene data show CDR1 as SNHLY and CDR2 as FYNNEI. The CDR3 contains 11 residues. CDR3 DNA sequence: TGTGCCAGCACTGTGAACACTGAAGCTTTCTTT. It yields the protein CASTVNTEAFF.

This clone was found a few times. The chain uses TRBV11-1 and TRBJ1-2; TRBD1 might be the D (6 bases). Trimming removed 5 bases at V and 7 bases at J, with 8 bases between. The CDR3 has 11 residues. The germline V gene encodes CDR1 SGHAT and CDR2 FQDESV (reference sequence). As DNA, the CDR3 is TGTGCCAGCAGCGGCAGGGGTGGCTACACCTTC. It yields the protein CASSGRGGYTF.